This TCR beta chain was captured in a study of shared clonotypes between healthy human individuals. It was into CD45RA+ naive and CD45RA-negative memory subsets that the CD4+ cells were split. The CDR3 length is 13 residues. Trimming shortened V by 5 bases and J by 8 bases, and 15 bases separated the two germline ends. CDR1 and CDR2 from the germline V gene are SQVTM and ANQGSEA. As to this clone: Its antigen is still unknown.

Study results and limitations: The generation probabilities recorded for non-shared clonotypes fell below those of clonotypes shared by all four donors.

The method was immunoSEQ multiplex PCR; TCRdb's version includes in-frame clones alone and lacks a portion of them. The sample consists of 1,500,000 or so clones, 96% of them appearing once. The sequenced sample was naive CD4+ T cells sorted from blood. Regarding subset: CD45RA+ positively selected. This receptor was taken from a young man in good health. This rearrangement joins TRBV29-1 to TRBJ2-2; tentative D call: TRBD1 (6 bases). DNA for the CDR3: TGCAGCGTTAAGACAGGCCCCGTGGGGGAGCTGTTTTTT. This encodes CSVKTGPVGELFF.